These 17 T cell receptor beta chains were sequenced from one sample in a study of blood T cells in healthy people across ages. A J-beta primer mix and a sample-barcoded 5' primer were used in a second PCR of about 6 to 12 cycles. TCRdb reprocessed the 5' RACE reads via MiXCR and lists one record per CDR3 protein. Of about 800,000 distinct CDR3 sequences in the sample, roughly 25% were seen once. This same sample was also taken into another study, of T cells of mothers and their children.

The material sequenced was blood. Source of these receptors: a boy between 5 and 17 years old in good health.

V is TRBV18 and J is TRBJ2-6; maybe TRBD1 (5 bases). The germline V and J ends were trimmed by 5 bases and 4 bases, with 12 bases remaining between them. The CDR3 loop spans 15 amino acids. The germline V gene has CDR1 KGHSH and CDR2 LQKENI. In DNA, the CDR3 is TGTGCCAGCTCAATAACGACAGTCGGGGCCAACGTCCTGACTTTC. The encoded protein is CASSITTVGANVLTF. Together with reference TRBV18 and TRBJ2-6, the CDR3 gives the full variable domain: NAGVMQNPRHLVRRRGQEARLRCSPMKGHSHVYWYRQLPEEGLKFMVYLQKENIIDESGMPKERFSAEFPKEGPSILRIQQVVRGDSAAYFCASSITTVGANVLTFGAGSRLTVL.

The sample holds many counts of this clonotype. V is TRBV29-1 and J is TRBJ2-5, with D perhaps TRBD1 or TRBD2 (5 bases each). The germline V gene has CDR1 SQVTM and CDR2 ANQGSEA. V was cut by 5 bases and J by 2 bases, with 18 bases left in between. This CDR3 has 15 amino acids. The CDR3 nucleotides read TGCAGCGTTCAGGGTTTCATGGGGGTACAAGAGACCCAGTACTTC. Translated: CSVQGFMGVQETQYF.

The V and J genes are TRBV20-1 and TRBJ1-1, with D perhaps matching TRBD1 (5 bases). V was trimmed by 6 bases and J by 3 bases, leaving 20 bases between them. Per the germline V gene, CDR1 is DFQATT and CDR2 is SNEGSKA (reference sequence). There are 15 residues in the CDR3. CDR3 sequence: CSAASSLQVDTEAFF. CDR3 bases: TGCAGTGCCGCTTCATCGCTACAGGTAGACACTGAAGCTTTCTTT.

At least ten counts were recorded for this clonotype. The chain joins TRBV14 to TRBJ2-5; maybe TRBD2 (6 bases). Germline V lookup: CDR1 SGHDN, CDR2 FVKESK. Trimming pared 1 base from V and 4 bases from J, leaving 16 bases between. CDR3 length: 16 amino acids. The CDR3: CASSQVSLGGIETQYF. The CDR3 DNA reads as TGTGCCAGCAGCCAAGTGTCCCTGGGCGGGATAGAGACCCAGTACTTC.

This clonotype was observed a few times. The chain joins TRBV29-1 to TRBJ2-5; 7 nucleotides agree with TRBD1. The DNA matches TRBJ2-1 better at its end, which makes the J call doubtful. Germline values: CDR1 SQVTM, CDR2 ANQGSEA. This CDR3 comprises 14 residues. The CDR3 loop reads CSVDSTGFLNEQFF. The CDR3 bases are TGCAGCGTTGACTCGACAGGGTTCCTCAATGAGCAGTTCTTC.

This clonotype was seen a few times. The chain uses TRBV25-1 and TRBJ2-5; either TRBD1 or TRBD2 may supply D (6 bases each). The CDR3 has 15 residues. Germline V gene lookup returns CDR1 MGHDK and CDR2 SYGVNS. V was trimmed by 0 bases and J by 0 bases, leaving 8 bases between them. CDR3 amino acids: CASSEYRGDQETQYF. Written as DNA, the CDR3 is TGTGCCAGCAGTGAATATAGGGGGGACCAAGAGACCCAGTACTTC. Together with reference TRBV25-1 and TRBJ2-5, the CDR3 gives the full variable domain: EADIYQTPRYLVIGTGKKITLECSQTMGHDKMYWYQQDPGMELHLIHYSYGVNSTEKGDLSSESTVSRIRTEHFPLTLESARPSHTSQYLCASSEYRGDQETQYFGPGTRLLVL.

There are many counts of this clonotype. This chain uses TRBV29-1 with TRBJ2-7; D remains ambiguous. V was pared by 0 bases and J by 1 base, with 4 bases between. The CDR3 sequence is 12 residues long. CDR1 SQVTM and CDR2 ANQGSEA come from the germline V gene. CDR3 in amino acids: CSVEEGSYEQYF. In DNA form, the CDR3 reads TGCAGCGTTGAAGAAGGGTCCTACGAGCAGTACTTC.

On this clonotype itself: The junction does not match germline at one end; this may be a read error. V and J are TRBV15 and TRBJ2-3; D gene uncertain. Germline V lookup: CDR1 LNHNV, CDR2 YYDKDF (reference sequence). CDR3 length: 13 residues. CDR3 bases: TGTGCCACCAGCAGATCTGGCACAGATACGCGGTATTTT. This sequence encodes CATSRSGTDTRYF.

This clonotype turned up a few times. V gene TRBV20-1 combines with J gene TRBJ2-5; D possibly corresponds to TRBD2 (6 bases). This CDR3 is 15 amino acids long. V lost 3 bases and J lost 4, with 18 bases in between. Germline CDR1 DFQATT, CDR2 SNEGSKA (reference sequence). The CDR3 nucleotides read TGCAGTGCTAGGGGGATGCTAGTGGGGGGAGAGACCCAGTACTTC. Amino acids: CSARGMLVGGETQYF.

This clonotype was seen only a few times. The chain combines TRBV4-1 with TRBJ2-5; a weak D match, TRBD1 (6 bases). The CDR3 spans 17 residues. CDR1 MGHRA and CDR2 YSYEKL come from the germline V gene. Between the trimmed V and J ends, which lost 1 base and 2 bases, there was a span of 17 bases. CDR3 sequence reads: CASSQGKFVDSQETQYF. The CDR3 region has the DNA TGCGCCAGCAGCCAAGGGAAGTTCGTGGACAGTCAAGAGACCCAGTACTTC.

This clonotype has more than one count but fewer than ten. The chain uses TRBV29-1 and TRBJ2-5; 9 nucleotides match TRBD2. CDR3 length: 15 amino acids. J was trimmed by 5 bases and V by 7 bases; bases with no gene match: 14. CDR1 SQVTM and CDR2 ANQGSEA come from the germline V gene. CDR3 DNA: TGCAGCGATGAGCTAGCGGGGACTTCGTCGGAGACCCAGTACTTC. Translation gives CSDELAGTSSETQYF.

This clonotype was seen many times. This sequence joins TRBV20-1 and TRBJ1-2, with D perhaps TRBD1 (5 bases). The CDR3 covers 13 residues. Germline assignment: CDR1 DFQATT and CDR2 SNEGSKA (reference sequence). V gave up 0 bases and J gave up 6 bases, with 11 bases separating them. The CDR3 coding sequence is TGCAGTGCTAGAGAGGTTTTGGGGGATGGCTACACCTTC. Its protein is CSAREVLGDGYTF.

This clonotype was counted only a few times. The CDR3 spells CASSSTGTSGTYEQYF. CDR3 in DNA: TGTGCCAGCAGCAGTACCGGGACTAGCGGGACCTACGAGCAGTACTTC. This chain uses TRBV6-6 with TRBJ2-1, with 13 bases identical to TRBD2. The DNA end favors TRBJ2-7, so the J call may be wrong. Germline CDR1 and CDR2: MNHNY and SVGAGI (reference sequence). This CDR3 spans 16 amino acids.

This clonotype was found a few times. This chain links TRBV18 with TRBJ2-1; D possibly uses TRBD1 or TRBD2 (6 bases each). Trimming left V 3 bases short and J 6 bases short, with 18 bases between. This CDR3 contains 16 residues. CDR1 is KGHSH, CDR2 LQKENI, per germline. CDR3 residues: CASSPLGGLLSNEQFF. CDR3 nucleotides: TGTGCCAGCTCACCTCTTGGGGGGCTCTTGAGCAATGAGCAGTTCTTC.

This clonotype was detected only a few times. CDR3 in DNA: TGTGCCAGCAGCTTAGTGGACGACTCTGGAAACACCATATATTTT. This translates into CASSLVDDSGNTIYF. The chain couples TRBV7-2 to TRBJ1-3; D gene ambiguous. V was clipped by 1 base and J by 0 bases, with 7 bases between them. CDR1 and CDR2 from the germline V gene are SGHTA and FQGNSA. The CDR3 covers 15 residues.

In this sample, this clonotype turned up a few times. This sequence joins TRBV7-9 and TRBJ2-7; unclear D gene. Trimming took off 2 bases at V and 0 bases at J, with 11 bases between the two ends. Germline V gene sequence: CDR1 SEHNR, CDR2 FQNEAQ (reference sequence). This CDR3 has 15 amino acids. The CDR3 region is CASSLLLDGSYEQYF. The CDR3, as DNA: TGTGCCAGCAGCTTACTTCTCGACGGCTCCTACGAGCAGTACTTC.

This chain links TRBV6-2 or TRBV6-3 with TRBJ2-7; the match to TRBD2 covers 10 bases. The CDR3 runs 16 residues. The germline gives CDR1 MNHEY, CDR2 SVGEGT. The V segment lost 5 bases and the J segment 4 bases; nucleotides outside the gene matches: 11. CDR3 residues: CASSRTSGEPQYEQYF. The CDR3 DNA sequence: TGTGCCAGCAGTCGTACTAGCGGGGAACCTCAGTACGAGCAGTACTTC.